This T cell receptor (beta chain) was retrieved from a study of blood T cell repertoires in COVID-19. The CDR3 extends over 15 amino acids. Germline V lookup: CDR1 KGHDR, CDR2 SFDVKD. The ends lost 4 bases at V and 9 bases at J; junction bases unmatched: 8. Sequencing was performed with immunoSEQ multiplex PCR; in TCRdb, only in-frame clones are kept and a portion is missing. Of about 230,000 clones detected, 70% to 90% appear once; the ten largest clones hold 10% to 12%. The rearrangement links TRBV24-1 to TRBJ2-1; TRBD1 agrees at 10 bases. The TCR sequence derives from a man aged 25 to 40 who had recovered from COVID-19. The sample consisted of PBMCs or T cells enriched from blood (not recorded which). This CDR3 is CATSDRTGGSGEQFF. Here the CDR3 DNA reads TGTGCCACCAGTGACCGGACAGGGGGGAGCGGTGAGCAGTTCTTC.